These 29 T cell receptor beta chains share one sample of origin, sequenced in a study of blood T cell repertoires in COVID-19. Assay: immunoSEQ multiplex PCR; the TCRdb copy retains only in-frame clones and omits some. The table lists some 150,000 clones, about four fifths of them singletons, with 3% in the top ten. The sequenced sample consisted of peripheral blood. The receptors derive from an elderly woman with acute or convalescent COVID-19.

The rearrangement links TRBV6-5 to TRBJ2-4, with D possibly TRBD1 on 5 matching bases. The CDR3 totals 12 residues. V lost 6 bases and J lost 10, with 13 bases in between. Germline values: CDR1 MNHEY, CDR2 SVGAGI. The CDR3 sequence is CASSRPQGIQYF. Written as DNA, the CDR3 is TGTGCCAGCAGCCGGCCGCAGGGTATTCAGTACTTC.

The chain carries TRBV19 and TRBJ1-5, with TRBD1 matching over 7 bases. Germline V CDR1 and CDR2: LNHDA, SQIVND (reference sequence). Trimming took 3 bases from V and 2 from J; bases not matched to a gene: 10. There are 17 residues in the CDR3. The CDR3 reads CASSISGQIDGNQPQHF. The CDR3 nucleotides read TGTGCCAGTAGTATCTCGGGACAGATCGATGGCAATCAGCCCCAGCATTTT. The full variable domain, its missing parts supplied by reference TRBV19 and TRBJ1-5, is DGGITQSPKYLFRKEGQNVTLSCEQNLNHDAMYWYRQDPGQGLRLIYYSQIVNDFQKGDIAEGYSVSREKKESFPLTVTSAQKNPTAFYLCASSISGQIDGNQPQHFGDGTRLSIL.

The chain links TRBV3-1 (or the pseudogene TRBV3-2) to TRBJ1-1; a possible D gene is TRBD1 (6 bases). Trimming stripped 7 bases from V and 4 bases from J, with 10 bases between. Germline V gene lookup returns CDR1 LGHDT and CDR2 YNNKEL (reference sequence). The CDR3 extends over 12 amino acids. CDR3 sequence (DNA): TGTGCCAGCAACAGGGAAGGCACTGAAGCTTTCTTT. This sequence encodes CASNREGTEAFF.

The V and J genes are TRBV4-2 and TRBJ2-5; 11 bases are a match to TRBD2. The CDR3 is 17 amino acids. Germline V gives CDR1 LGHNA, CDR2 YNFKEQ. The V segment lost 0 bases and the J segment 3 bases; nucleotides outside the gene matches: 6. Here the CDR3 DNA reads TGTGCCAGCAGCCAAGAGTCTAGCGGGGGGCGGGAAGAGACCCAGTACTTC. As protein: CASSQESSGGREETQYF.

The V and J genes are TRBV2 and TRBJ1-5; no clear D. Germline V gives CDR1 SNHLY, CDR2 FYNNEI. The CDR3 is made up of 14 amino acids. V was shortened by 4 bases and J by 6 bases, with 13 bases between the two germline ends. This CDR3 is CASSGPGGPQPQHF. Here the CDR3 DNA reads TGTGCCAGCAGTGGTCCTGGCGGGCCTCAGCCCCAGCATTTT.

V usage is TRBV3-1 (or the pseudogene TRBV3-2) and J usage is TRBJ1-1; 11 bases agree with TRBD1. The CDR3 extends over 15 amino acids. The germline V gene has CDR1 LGHDT and CDR2 YNNKEL (reference sequence). Losses at the gene ends were 4 bases for V and 11 bases for J; bases not matched to a gene: 12. CDR3 residues: CASSLRGTGGLVAFF. CDR3 nucleotide sequence: TGTGCCAGCAGCCTTAGGGGGACAGGGGGGCTAGTGGCTTTCTTT.

This clone occurred once. This rearrangement joins TRBV4-2 to TRBJ2-7, with D possibly being TRBD2 (6 bases). Trimming took off 0 bases at V and 0 bases at J, with 9 bases between the two ends. In germline, CDR1 is LGHNA, CDR2 YNFKEQ. The CDR3 has 15 residues. The CDR3 loop is CASSQDSGGSYEQYF. The CDR3 nucleotides are TGTGCCAGCAGCCAAGACTCCGGGGGCTCCTACGAGCAGTACTTC.

J is TRBJ1-1 and V is TRBV7-9, with a possible D match to TRBD1 (6 bases). The ends were cut back, 4 bases at V and 3 bases at J, with 9 bases in the middle. Germline lookup yields CDR1 SEHNR and CDR2 FQNEAQ (reference sequence). This CDR3 comprises 13 residues. The CDR3 DNA is TGTGCCAGCAGCTCACAGGGTTACACTGAAGCTTTCTTT. It specifies CASSSQGYTEAFF.

The chain carries TRBV2 and TRBJ2-3; D perhaps matches TRBD1 (6 bases). The CDR3 covers 16 residues. The germline V gene has CDR1 SNHLY and CDR2 FYNNEI. V shed 4 bases and J shed 0 bases, with 14 bases lying between them. The CDR3 DNA follows: TGTGCCAGCAGTGCCGGCGGACAGTTTAGCACAGATACGCAGTATTTT. Amino acids: CASSAGGQFSTDTQYF.

This rearrangement joins TRBV10-3 to TRBJ1-1, with D hard to call. Deletions cut 4 bases from V and 3 bases from J, with 15 bases between. Germline loops: CDR1 ENHRY, CDR2 SYGVKD. There are 15 residues in the CDR3. CDR3 nucleotide sequence: TGTGCCATCAGTGTTGACGGCGCGGTGGACACTGAAGCTTTCTTT. Translating gives CAISVDGAVDTEAFF.

Here the CDR3 reads CASSPFTPDTQYF. Written as DNA, the CDR3 is TGTGCCAGCTCACCCTTTACTCCAGATACGCAGTATTTT. The chain combines TRBV18 with TRBJ2-3; D is unresolved. Trimming stripped 3 bases from V and 4 bases from J, with 8 bases between. The CDR3 extends over 13 amino acids. The germline gives CDR1 KGHSH, CDR2 LQKENI.

This clone was observed a single time. The V gene is TRBV3-1 (or the pseudogene TRBV3-2), the J gene TRBJ1-4; maybe TRBD1 (6 bases). Trimming pared 4 bases from V and 5 bases from J, leaving 14 bases between. The CDR3 length is 15 residues. CDR1 is LGHDT, CDR2 YNNKEL, per germline (reference sequence). In nucleotides, the CDR3 is TGTGCCAGCAGCCCGACAGGAATACCGAATGAAAAACTGTTTTTT. Amino acid sequence: CASSPTGIPNEKLFF.

This clone occurred once. The rearrangement uses TRBV7-2 and TRBJ2-7, with 8 bases aligning to TRBD1. Germline CDR1 and CDR2: SGHTA and FQGNSA. The CDR3 spans 14 residues. The V segment lost 3 bases and the J segment 3 bases; nucleotides outside the gene matches: 4. As DNA, the CDR3 is TGTGCCAGCAGCTTTACAGGGGGGAGCTACGAGCAGTACTTC. Amino acids: CASSFTGGSYEQYF.

The chain is built from TRBV5-6 and TRBJ2-7; 7 positions agree with TRBD1. The ends lost 4 bases at V and 0 bases at J; junction bases unmatched: 7. This CDR3 has 15 amino acids. Germline lookup yields CDR1 SGHDT and CDR2 YYEEEE. CDR3: CASSRGQILSYEQYF. The CDR3 DNA is TGTGCCAGCAGCCGGGGACAGATTCTCTCCTACGAGCAGTACTTC.

This chain joins TRBV3-1 (or the pseudogene TRBV3-2) and TRBJ1-4, with D tentatively TRBD1 (6 bases). The germline V gene encodes CDR1 LGHDT and CDR2 YNNKEL (reference sequence). The V end was cut by 5 bases, the J end by 5 bases, with 15 bases between. The CDR3 is 15 residues long. CDR3: CASSEPTGGNEKLFF. The CDR3 nucleotides are TGTGCCAGCAGCGAACCGACAGGAGGAAATGAAAAACTGTTTTTT.

V and J are TRBV7-2 and TRBJ2-7, with 7 nucleotides matching TRBD1. Germline-derived CDR1 and CDR2 are SGHTA and FQGNSA. The J segment lost 3 bases and the V segment lost 4 bases, leaving 12 bases of the junction unmatched. This CDR3 has 16 residues. The CDR3 DNA is TGTGCCAGCAGCTCAACAACCACGGGACAGTACTACGAGCAGTACTTC. This translates into CASSSTTTGQYYEQYF.

The chain has TRBV28 and TRBJ1-3; tentative D call: TRBD1 (5 bases). Germline-derived CDR1 and CDR2 are MDHEN and SYDVKM. The CDR3 loop spans 17 amino acids. The V end lost 2 bases, the J end lost 5 bases, and 19 bases lay between the germline ends. The CDR3 region has the DNA TGTGCCAGCAGTTTAGCCTATGGGGGGGGAAGACGAAACACCATATATTTT. Protein sequence: CASSLAYGGGRRNTIYF.

The genes are TRBV13 and TRBJ1-3; unclear D gene. Trimming took off 8 bases at V and 1 base at J, with 9 bases between the two ends. Per germline, CDR1 PRHDT and CDR2 FYEKMQ (reference sequence). This CDR3 has 13 residues. CDR3 DNA: TGTGCCAGCCGGGTGGGTTCTGGAAACACCATATATTTT. Translated: CASRVGSGNTIYF.

The V call is TRBV7-4, the J call TRBJ2-1; 10 nucleotides line up with TRBD2. The germline V gene encodes CDR1 SGHVT and CDR2 SQSDAQ. The CDR3 is 17 residues long. The V and J ends lost 4 bases and 3 bases, in that order; junction bases with no gene match: 9. The CDR3 region is CASSSQPRTSGYNEQFF. As DNA, the CDR3 is TGTGCCAGCAGCTCTCAACCCCGGACTAGCGGCTACAATGAGCAGTTCTTC.

The rearrangement joins TRBV30 to TRBJ1-1; TRBD1 is a possible D gene (6 bases). CDR3 length: 11 residues. V was clipped by 8 bases and J by 7 bases, with 14 bases between them. Germline V gives CDR1 GTSNPN, CDR2 SVGIG (reference sequence). The CDR3 reads CAGRGPIEAFF. The CDR3 region has the DNA TGTGCCGGCAGGGGACCCATTGAAGCTTTCTTT.

The count of this clone is one. The chain couples TRBV7-2 to TRBJ2-3; 11 positions match TRBD2. V gave up 5 bases and J gave up 0 bases; unmatched junction bases: 1. CDR3 length: 15 residues. Germline V gene sequence: CDR1 SGHTA, CDR2 FQGNSA. DNA of the CDR3: TGTGCCAGCAGCCGGACTAGCGGGAGCACAGATACGCAGTATTTT. Amino acids: CASSRTSGSTDTQYF.

The chain couples TRBV7-2 to TRBJ1-5; 9 positions match TRBD1. The germline gives CDR1 SGHTA, CDR2 FQGNSA. This CDR3 contains 15 residues. V lost 5 bases to trimming and J lost 3 bases; unmatched junction nucleotides: 5. The CDR3 bases are TGTGCCAGCAGCAGCGGGACAGGGCTCAATCAGCCCCAGCATTTT. Protein: CASSSGTGLNQPQHF.

In this sample, this clone turned up a few times. The chain is built from TRBV18 and TRBJ1-5; D uncertain. The V gene's germline CDR1 is KGHSH and CDR2 LQKENI. V lost 2 bases to trimming and J lost 8 bases, with 10 bases between them. The CDR3 length is 13 residues. CDR3 amino acids: CASSPSGSEPQHF. The CDR3 DNA reads TGTGCCAGCTCACCATCCGGGTCGGAGCCCCAGCATTTT.

This clone was counted a single time. The V and J genes are TRBV4-1 and TRBJ1-6; TRBD1 might be the D (6 bases). CDR3 length equals 15 residues. Trimming removed 0 bases at V and 7 bases at J, with 10 bases between. Germline loops: CDR1 MGHRA, CDR2 YSYEKL. The CDR3: CASSQEARGNSPLHF. In DNA, the CDR3 is TGCGCCAGCAGCCAAGAAGCGAGGGGGAATTCACCCCTCCACTTT.

The rearrangement uses TRBV2 and TRBJ1-2; possibly TRBD1 for D (5 bases). CDR1 is SNHLY and CDR2 is FYNNEI in the germline V gene. The CDR3 has 13 residues. Deletions cut 6 bases from V and 2 bases from J, with 10 bases between. The CDR3 nucleotides are TGTGCCAGCAGGGGGGGGTTCAACTATGGCTACACCTTC. Protein: CASRGGFNYGYTF.

In DNA, the CDR3 is TGTGCCAGCAGCCAAGGTACAGGGTCCGACGAGCAGTACTTC. It yields the protein CASSQGTGSDEQYF. The genes are TRBV3-1 (or the pseudogene TRBV3-2) and TRBJ2-7; a weak D match, TRBD1 (6 bases). This CDR3 is built from 14 residues. CDR1 is LGHDT and CDR2 is YNNKEL in the germline V gene (reference sequence). The V and J ends lost 1 base and 5 bases respectively, with 12 bases between them.

This chain joins TRBV6-5 and TRBJ2-3; D is ambiguous. This CDR3 has 12 amino acids. Germline assignment: CDR1 MNHEY and CDR2 SVGAGI. Trimming stripped 2 bases from V and 6 bases from J, with 6 bases between. The CDR3 region is CASSYRRDTQYF. The DNA for the CDR3 is TGTGCCAGCAGTTACCGCCGGGATACGCAGTATTTT.

This clone came up once. V is TRBV2 and J is TRBJ1-5; the match to TRBD1 covers 12 bases. This CDR3 contains 18 residues. V lost 5 bases to trimming and J lost 4 bases; unmatched junction nucleotides: 12. The germline CDR1 and CDR2 sequences are SNHLY and FYNNEI. As DNA, the CDR3 is TGTGCCAGCAGTCGGAGAGCCGGGACAGGGGGCGGAAATCAGCCCCAGCATTTT. Amino acid sequence: CASSRRAGTGGGNQPQHF.

The chain carries TRBV2 and TRBJ2-5; D remains unclear. Germline-derived CDR1 and CDR2 are SNHLY and FYNNEI. Trimming removed 1 base from V and 5 bases from J, with 11 bases in between. This CDR3 is built from 14 residues. CDR3 amino acids: CASSEGPRPETQYF. DNA of the CDR3: TGTGCCAGCAGTGAAGGGCCCCGTCCGGAGACCCAGTACTTC.